This record concerns one T cell receptor beta chain sequence. This sample is part of a study of blood T cell repertoires in COVID-19. Study overall: Samples representing acute and convalescent COVID-19 were sourced from the United States, Italy and Spain. PBMCs, B-cell-depleted T cells, or T cells provided the cDNA or gDNA that made up the material.

V was pared by 4 bases and J by 6 bases, with 2 bases of the junction left unmatched. The CDR3 loop spans 12 amino acids. Germline V gene data show CDR1 as SGHDN and CDR2 as FVKESK. Original data processing: By means of reference gene primer amplification, nucleated cell counts were estimated. The data were produced by immunoSEQ multiplex PCR, yet TCRdb's version contains in-frame clones alone and is incomplete. V, J and clone size reflect that table, while D and trimming were determined from the DNA. Altogether around 200,000 clones are present, approximately 91% being singletons, with the ten largest covering under 0.9%.

This chain connects TRBV14 to TRBJ2-7, with 8 bases lining up with TRBD1. The sample comprised peripheral blood. The source is a man aged 40-50 years with acute or convalescent COVID-19. The CDR3 here is CASSPTGVEQYF. The CDR3 nucleotides read TGTGCCAGCAGCCCGACAGGGGTCGAGCAGTACTTC.